These 18 T cell receptor beta chains came from one sample sequenced in a study of control samples from healthy donors and cancer patients. Clones were sequenced by immunoSEQ multiplex PCR, and TCRdb holds only the in-frame ones, with some missing. The profile covers about 82,000 clones, with more than 75% appearing a single time and 20% to 25% taken by the ten largest. The sample was blood. These receptors were taken from a man between 45 and 60 years old in good health.

CDR3 loop: CASSFGQTYSNQPQHF. The CDR3 nucleotides read TGTGCCAGCAGCTTTGGCCAGACTTATAGCAATCAGCCCCAGCATTTT. The V gene is TRBV5-8, the J gene TRBJ1-5; D unresolved. V was pared by 2 bases and J by 0 bases, with 12 bases between. CDR1 is SGHTS, CDR2 YDEGEE, per germline. This CDR3 region has 16 residues.

The chain couples TRBV25-1 to TRBJ1-4; tentative D call: TRBD1 (5 bases). Germline assignment: CDR1 MGHDK and CDR2 SYGVNS. Trimming removed 1 base at V and 7 bases at J, with 13 bases between. This CDR3 has 15 amino acids. Here the CDR3 reads CASSESGDPFEKLFF. For the CDR3, the DNA is TGTGCCAGCAGTGAATCGGGGGATCCCTTTGAAAAACTGTTTTTT. Supplemented by reference TRBV25-1 and TRBJ1-4, the full variable domain reads EADIYQTPRYLVIGTGKKITLECSQTMGHDKMYWYQQDPGMELHLIHYSYGVNSTEKGDLSSESTVSRIRTEHFPLTLESARPSHTSQYLCASSESGDPFEKLFFGSGTQLSVL.

The rearrangement links TRBV4-1 to TRBJ2-3; D is unresolved. The CDR3 is made up of 14 amino acids. Germline V gives CDR1 MGHRA, CDR2 YSYEKL. Trimming took 1 base from V and 6 from J, leaving 11 bases between them. The DNA for the CDR3 is TGCGCCAGCAGCCAAGGTATGGTTGGTGATACGCAGTATTTT. The encoded protein is CASSQGMVGDTQYF.

The gene calls are TRBV7-3 and TRBJ2-7, with D tentatively TRBD1 (8 bases). The V end was cut by 1 base, the J end by 3 bases, with 19 bases between. There are 17 residues in the CDR3. Germline V gives CDR1 SGHTA, CDR2 FQGTGA. The CDR3 spells CASSLRREDRVFYEQYF. The CDR3 DNA sequence: TGTGCCAGCAGCTTAAGACGGGAGGACAGGGTGTTCTACGAGCAGTACTTC.

This clone was counted only a few times. The CDR3 is CASSHWDRPPDTQYF. DNA of the CDR3: TGTGCCAGCAGCCATTGGGACAGACCCCCAGATACGCAGTATTTT. J is TRBJ2-3 and V is TRBV3-1 (or the pseudogene TRBV3-2); 7 positions agree with TRBD1. V was pared by 3 bases and J by 4 bases, with 7 bases of the junction left unmatched. The germline gives CDR1 LGHDT, CDR2 YNNKEL (reference sequence). The CDR3 has 15 residues.

The chain joins TRBV7-9 to TRBJ1-3, with a possible D match to TRBD1 (5 bases). CDR1 and CDR2 (germline): SEHNR, FQNEAQ (reference sequence). The CDR3 runs to 13 residues. V was cut by 6 bases and J by 4 bases, with 10 bases left in between. The CDR3 coding sequence is TGTGCCAGCAGACTGACAGTCGGAAACACCATATATTTT. This translates into CASRLTVGNTIYF.

J is TRBJ2-6 and V is TRBV5-1, with unresolved D. V shed 1 base and J shed 1 base, with 12 bases lying between them. Germline CDR1 and CDR2: SGHRS and YFSETQ. CDR3 length: 17 amino acids. In DNA, the CDR3 is TGCGCCAGCAGCTTGCTGACCCCGAATTCTGGGGCCAACGTCCTGACTTTC. Protein: CASSLLTPNSGANVLTF.

The rearrangement uses TRBV15 and TRBJ2-3; possible D gene TRBD2, 6 bases. Germline V gives CDR1 LNHNV, CDR2 YYDKDF (reference sequence). This CDR3 spans 14 amino acids. V lost 0 bases and J lost 4, with 8 bases in between. The CDR3 coding sequence is TGTGCCACCAGCAGAGATGGGGGGTCAGATACGCAGTATTTT. This codes for CATSRDGGSDTQYF.

This rearrangement joins TRBV4-3 to TRBJ2-5; possibly TRBD2 for D (6 bases). This CDR3 is built from 14 residues. V was clipped by 1 base and J by 3 bases, with 9 bases between them. Germline values: CDR1 LGHNA, CDR2 YSLEER. CDR3 sequence reads: CASSQGVAEETQYF. The CDR3 DNA reads as TGCGCCAGCAGCCAAGGTGTAGCGGAAGAGACCCAGTACTTC.

The rearrangement links TRBV5-4 to TRBJ2-7; no definite D call. Germline V lookup: CDR1 SGHNT, CDR2 YYREEE (reference sequence). This CDR3 spans 14 amino acids. V lost 2 bases, J lost 2 bases, and 11 bases lay in between. CDR3 in DNA: TGTGCCAGCAGCTTTTACAAGAACGCCTACGAGCAGTACGTC. As protein: CASSFYKNAYEQYV.

The chain combines TRBV30 with TRBJ2-6; D unresolved. Looked up from germline, CDR1 is GTSNPN and CDR2 is SVGIG (reference sequence). This CDR3 comprises 14 residues. Trimming took off 0 bases at V and 0 bases at J, with 3 bases between the two ends. The DNA for the CDR3 is TGTGCCTGGAGTGTAAGCTCTGGGGCCAACGTCCTGACTTTC. This codes for CAWSVSSGANVLTF. The complete variable domain, with remaining parts taken from reference TRBV30 and TRBJ2-6, reads SQTIHQWPATLVQPVGSPLSLECTVEGTSNPNLYWYRQAAGRGLQLLFYSVGIGQISSEVPQNLSASRPQDRQFILSSKKLLLSDSGFYLCAWSVSSGANVLTFGAGSRLTVL.

The rearrangement links TRBV7-2 to TRBJ1-5; the D is unclear. The CDR3 has 14 amino acids. Germline V CDR1 and CDR2: SGHTA, FQGNSA. V lost 5 bases to trimming and J lost 2 bases, with 10 bases between them. As DNA, the CDR3 is TGTGCCAGCAGCGCGAGAGGAGGCAATCAGCCCCAGCATTTT. This gives the protein CASSARGGNQPQHF.

CDR3 nucleotides: TGCGCCAGCAGCCCGGAAAATAGCAATCAGCCCCAGCATTTT. Translation gives CASSPENSNQPQHF. V is TRBV5-1 and J is TRBJ1-5; D is ambiguous. The CDR3 is 14 amino acids. V was pared by 4 bases and J by 0 bases, with 8 bases between. Germline V CDR1 and CDR2: SGHRS, YFSETQ.

The V call is TRBV11-3, the J call TRBJ2-3, with D hard to call. Deletions cut 1 base from V and 1 base from J, with 9 bases between. Germline V CDR1 and CDR2: SGHNT, YENEEA. This CDR3 region has 15 residues. The CDR3 bases are TGTGCCAGCAGCTTAGGCAGCGTCGGCACAGATACGCAGTATTTT. Residues: CASSLGSVGTDTQYF.

The chain employs TRBV5-1 and TRBJ2-3, with 7 bases that match TRBD1. Germline V gives CDR1 SGHRS, CDR2 YFSETQ. The CDR3 loop spans 15 amino acids. The J segment lost 5 bases and the V segment lost 0 bases, leaving 6 bases of the junction unmatched. CDR3 sequence (DNA): TGCGCCAGCAGCTTGGGAGGGGGCGATTTAGATACGCAGTATTTT. Amino acid sequence: CASSLGGGDLDTQYF.

This chain connects TRBV5-8 to TRBJ1-4, with D possibly being TRBD1 (6 bases). The CDR3 contains 14 residues. Trimming left V 4 bases short and J 6 bases short, with 13 bases between. In germline, CDR1 is SGHTS, CDR2 YDEGEE. CDR3: CASSDRGLDEKLFF. In DNA form, the CDR3 reads TGTGCCAGCAGCGATAGGGGGTTAGATGAAAAACTGTTTTTT. Looking up the rest from reference TRBV5-8 and TRBJ1-4 gives the full variable domain: EAGVTQSPTHLIKTRGQQATLRCSPISGHTSVYWYQQALGLGLQFLLWYDEGEERNRGNFPPRFSGRQFPNYSSELNVNALELEDSALYLCASSDRGLDEKLFFGSGTQLSVL.

This rearrangement joins TRBV9 to TRBJ1-2; D gene uncertain. CDR1 and CDR2 from the germline V gene are SGDLS and YYNGEE. This CDR3 comprises 12 residues. V shed 4 bases and J shed 6 bases, with 10 bases lying between them. The CDR3 nucleotides read TGTGCCAGCAGCACAGACGGAAATGGCTACACCTTC. Translated: CASSTDGNGYTF.

V gene TRBV6-5 combines with J gene TRBJ1-1, with TRBD1 matching over 10 bases. CDR3 size: 14 residues. Per germline, CDR1 MNHEY and CDR2 SVGAGI. J was trimmed by 3 bases and V by 5 bases; bases with no gene match: 3. This chain's CDR3 is CASSPDRGDTEAFF. In DNA form, the CDR3 reads TGTGCCAGCAGTCCGGACAGGGGGGACACTGAAGCTTTCTTT.